These 12 T cell receptor beta chains were sequenced from one sample in a study of cytomegalovirus exposure and HLA in healthy donors. PCR employed 60 Vbeta and 13 Jbeta primers. Here immunoSEQ multiplex PCR was the method, and the copy in TCRdb shows in-frame clones only, minus some. The sample contains about 210,000 clones, almost 80% of which appear only once. The sequencing input was PBMCs. These TCRs come from a male donor in good health and CMV-seronegative.

This clone was detected a few times. The chain carries TRBV4-3 and TRBJ2-1; D is possibly TRBD2 (6 bases). The V end lost 0 bases, the J end lost 4 bases, and 10 bases lay between the germline ends. Germline V lookup: CDR1 LGHNA, CDR2 YSLEER. The CDR3 contains 15 residues. CDR3: CASSQDGGRYNEQFF. The CDR3 region has the DNA TGCGCCAGCAGCCAAGATGGGGGGAGATACAATGAGCAGTTCTTC.

On this clone itself: Other DNA sequences in this specimen translate into the identical CDR3. The V gene is TRBV5-1, the J gene TRBJ2-7, with a tentative D call TRBD2 (6 bases). Germline-derived CDR1 and CDR2 are SGHRS and YFSETQ. This CDR3 spans 14 amino acids. The V end was cut by 2 bases, the J end by 0 bases, with 9 bases between. The CDR3 here is CASSFAGSSYEQYF. CDR3 sequence (DNA): TGCGCCAGCAGCTTTGCGGGGAGCTCCTACGAGCAGTACTTC.

J is TRBJ1-3 and V is TRBV10-3, with 7 positions matching TRBD1. The CDR3 has 16 amino acids. Trimming took 3 bases from V and 0 from J; bases not matched to a gene: 5. Germline V lookup: CDR1 ENHRY, CDR2 SYGVKD. The CDR3 coding sequence is TGTGCCATCAGTGATCCAGGGGGGACCTCTGGAAACACCATATATTTT. Its translation: CAISDPGGTSGNTIYF.

This clone was observed a few times. This chain links TRBV18 with TRBJ2-5; D is possibly TRBD1 (6 bases). The germline V and J ends were trimmed by 3 bases and 5 bases, with 10 bases remaining between them. Germline V gene sequence: CDR1 KGHSH, CDR2 LQKENI. This CDR3 has 13 residues. Here the CDR3 reads CASSPSQGETQYF. CDR3 bases: TGTGCCAGCTCACCTAGCCAGGGGGAGACCCAGTACTTC.

The rearrangement joins TRBV28 to TRBJ2-2; 7 bases map to TRBD2. Germline V gene lookup returns CDR1 MDHEN and CDR2 SYDVKM. This CDR3 region has 16 residues. J lost 0 bases, V lost 6 bases, and 7 bases had no gene match. The CDR3 sequence is CASRGGWESNTGELFF. The CDR3 DNA sequence: TGTGCCAGCAGGGGAGGGTGGGAATCGAACACCGGGGAGCTGTTTTTT.

The genes are TRBV5-6 and TRBJ2-7; 8 nucleotides match TRBD2. The CDR3 covers 14 residues. Per germline, CDR1 SGHDT and CDR2 YYEEEE. Trimming cost V 2 bases and J 1 base; bases outside gene matches: 2. The CDR3 DNA follows: TGTGCCAGCAGCTTCGCGGGGGGATCCTACGAGCAGTACTTC. Translated: CASSFAGGSYEQYF.

For this clone: The junction shows a germline mismatch at one end, possibly a read error. V and J are TRBV7-9 and TRBJ2-7; 9 nucleotides agree with TRBD1. Germline CDR1 reads SEHNR; CDR2 reads FQNEAQ (reference sequence). CDR3 size: 15 residues. CDR3 coding DNA: TGTTCCAGCAACGAGGCCGGGACAGGGACCTACGAGCAGTACTTC. Protein sequence: CSSNEAGTGTYEQYF. The whole variable domain, remainder taken from reference TRBV7-9 and TRBJ2-7, is DTGVSQNPRHKITKRGQNVTFRCDPISEHNRLYWYRQTLGQGPEFLTYFQNEAQLEKSRLLSDRFSAERPKGSFSTLEIQRTEQGDSAMYLCSSNEAGTGTYEQYFGPGTRLTVT.

J is TRBJ2-4 and V is TRBV4-3; possibly TRBD1 for D (5 bases). Germline CDR1 reads LGHNA; CDR2 reads YSLEER. Trimming stripped 2 bases from V and 7 bases from J, with 15 bases between. CDR3 length: 15 amino acids. The DNA of the CDR3 is TGCGCCAGCAGCCAACAGGGTTTTGTGGAGAACATTCAGTACTTC. It translates to CASSQQGFVENIQYF.

The CDR3 loop reads CASSQDSLGVYGYTF. Here the CDR3 DNA reads TGCGCCAGCAGCCAAGACAGTTTGGGCGTATATGGCTACACCTTC. The chain has TRBV4-3 and TRBJ1-2; no reliable D call. The CDR3 spans 15 residues. Germline V gene data show CDR1 as LGHNA and CDR2 as YSLEER. The V end was cut by 0 bases, the J end by 5 bases, with 13 bases between.

This clone was seen just once. The chain uses TRBV7-3 and TRBJ1-1, with 7 bases that match TRBD1. The CDR3 totals 15 residues. Germline CDR1 and CDR2: SGHTA and FQGTGA. V was pared by 5 bases and J by 4 bases, with 10 bases of the junction left unmatched. In nucleotides, the CDR3 is TGTGCCAGCAGCCCCTCTGGAGCAGGGGGCACTGAAGCTTTCTTT. Translating it yields CASSPSGAGGTEAFF.

This clone has more than one count but fewer than ten. Sequence at one end of the junction differs from germline and may be a read error. The chain links TRBV7-9 to TRBJ1-6, with D perhaps TRBD1 (6 bases). The CDR3 extends over 17 amino acids. Germline V gives CDR1 SEHNR, CDR2 FQNEAQ (reference sequence). The CDR3 reads CSSSAPVGGAVDSPLHF. CDR3 in DNA: TGTTCCAGCAGCGCCCCCGTGGGGGGGGCAGTGGATTCACCCCTCCACTTT.

In regard to this clone: Additional DNA sequences in this sample encode the identical CDR3. The chain combines TRBV18 with TRBJ1-1, with 10 bases matching TRBD1. Germline CDR1 is KGHSH and CDR2 is LQKENI. This CDR3 contains 16 residues. V shed 3 bases and J 2 bases; nucleotides not matched to a gene: 6. The CDR3 bases are TGTGCCAGCTCACCGACCGGGACAGGGGTAAACACTGAAGCTTTCTTT. As protein: CASSPTGTGVNTEAFF. The full variable domain, rest sourced from reference TRBV18 and TRBJ1-1, is NAGVMQNPRHLVRRRGQEARLRCSPMKGHSHVYWYRQLPEEGLKFMVYLQKENIIDESGMPKERFSAEFPKEGPSILRIQQVVRGDSAAYFCASSPTGTGVNTEAFFGQGTRLTVV.